These 7 T cell receptor beta chains were sequenced from one sample in a study of blood T cell repertoires in COVID-19. The repertoire was sequenced with immunoSEQ multiplex PCR; TCRdb's copy has only in-frame clones and lacks some. The sample has under 350,000 clones, around 85% seen once. Sequenced input: peripheral blood. These receptors were obtained from a human donor in a cohort sampled during active COVID-19.

V and J are TRBV5-1 and TRBJ2-7; tentatively, D is TRBD1 (5 bases). The CDR3 runs to 14 residues. The V end lost 3 bases, the J end lost 5 bases, and 15 bases lay between the germline ends. The germline V gene encodes CDR1 SGHRS and CDR2 YFSETQ. The CDR3 bases are TGCGCCAGCAGCTCAGCAGGGCTACTGGACGAGCAGTACTTC. It translates to CASSSAGLLDEQYF.

The CDR3 region has the DNA TGTGCCAGCAGCCAAGAATCGGGGACAGGGACTTCACCCCTCCACTTT. Amino acids: CASSQESGTGTSPLHF. The chain uses TRBV3-1 (or the pseudogene TRBV3-2) and TRBJ1-6; 9 bases align to TRBD1. Germline loops: CDR1 LGHDT, CDR2 YNNKEL (reference sequence). The length of the CDR3 is 16 residues. Losses at the gene ends were 0 bases for V and 9 bases for J; bases not matched to a gene: 6.

This chain uses TRBV2 with TRBJ1-5; no firm D call. This CDR3 has 17 residues. The germline gives CDR1 SNHLY, CDR2 FYNNEI. The V end lost 0 bases, the J end lost 0 bases, and 12 bases lay between the germline ends. The chain's CDR3 is CASSEAPTPSSNQPQHF. DNA of the CDR3: TGTGCCAGCAGTGAAGCGCCAACTCCCTCTAGCAATCAGCCCCAGCATTTT.

The CDR3 sequence is CASSQGTGGFGDTEAFF. In DNA form, the CDR3 reads TGTGCCAGCAGTCAGGGGACAGGGGGCTTCGGGGACACTGAAGCTTTCTTT. This sequence joins TRBV27 and TRBJ1-1, with 12 bases identical to TRBD1. Germline assignment: CDR1 MNHEY and CDR2 SMNVEV (reference sequence). CDR3 size: 17 residues. V lost 5 bases and J lost 3; bases outside the gene matches: 10.

V is TRBV19 and J is TRBJ1-3; D uncertain. This CDR3 is 16 amino acids long. From germline, CDR1 is LNHDA and CDR2 SQIVND (reference sequence). V lost 3 bases to trimming and J lost 0 bases, with 12 bases between them. The CDR3 spells CASSILEVGSGNTIYF. The CDR3 bases are TGTGCCAGTAGTATTTTAGAGGTCGGCTCTGGAAACACCATATATTTT.

The chain links TRBV11-2 to TRBJ1-4; perhaps TRBD1 as D (5 bases). The CDR3 has 15 residues. Between the trimmed V and J ends, which lost 1 base and 2 bases, there was a span of 8 bases. Germline V gene lookup returns CDR1 SGHAT and CDR2 FQNNGV. The CDR3 loop is CASSLGGVTNEKLFF. CDR3 DNA sequence: TGTGCCAGCAGCTTAGGGGGGGTCACTAATGAAAAACTGTTTTTT.

The V call is TRBV3-1 (or the pseudogene TRBV3-2), the J call TRBJ2-5, with TRBD2 matching 7 bases. The CDR3 sequence is 13 residues long. V dropped 0 bases and J dropped 5; count of bases not matched to a gene: 0. Germline loops: CDR1 LGHDT, CDR2 YNNKEL (reference sequence). The CDR3 region is CASSQDGGETQYF. Written as DNA, the CDR3 is TGTGCCAGCAGCCAAGACGGGGGGGAGACCCAGTACTTC.